The 2 T cell receptor beta chains below were found in one sample sequenced in a study of Ad26.COV2.S vaccination and SARS-CoV-2 variants. The data were produced by immunoSEQ multiplex PCR, yet TCRdb's version contains in-frame clones alone and is incomplete. Among 300,000 to 450,000 clones listed, around 84% were seen once. Described treatment: roughly 20 received Ad26.COV2.S at low or high dose, single or two shots; roughly 5 received placebo; per-sample allocation not given. Samples analyzed were those drawn on day 63 after the first vaccine or placebo injection. The specimen comprised peripheral blood, sampled in a trial of Ad26.COV2.S vaccine versus placebo. The receptors originated from a person between 18 and 60 years old who received the Ad26.COV2.S COVID-19 vaccine or a placebo.

As DNA, the CDR3 is TGTGCCAGCAGCTTAAGGGTAGGCGGGCCTACCTCCTACGAGCAGTACTTC. It translates to CASSLRVGGPTSYEQYF. This chain links TRBV7-2 with TRBJ2-7; perhaps TRBD2 as D (5 bases). Germline V CDR1 and CDR2: SGHTA, FQGNSA. Trimming pared 2 bases from V and 0 bases from J, leaving 17 bases between. The CDR3 length is 17 residues.

V is TRBV6-6 and J is TRBJ2-7, with 8 bases identical to TRBD2. Germline V lookup: CDR1 MNHNY, CDR2 SVGAGI (reference sequence). J was trimmed by 4 bases and V by 3 bases; bases with no gene match: 11. The CDR3 extends over 16 amino acids. The CDR3 nucleotides are TGTGCCAGCAGTTATCCCCCCGGGAGGGATATTTACGAGCAGTACTTC. This codes for CASSYPPGRDIYEQYF.